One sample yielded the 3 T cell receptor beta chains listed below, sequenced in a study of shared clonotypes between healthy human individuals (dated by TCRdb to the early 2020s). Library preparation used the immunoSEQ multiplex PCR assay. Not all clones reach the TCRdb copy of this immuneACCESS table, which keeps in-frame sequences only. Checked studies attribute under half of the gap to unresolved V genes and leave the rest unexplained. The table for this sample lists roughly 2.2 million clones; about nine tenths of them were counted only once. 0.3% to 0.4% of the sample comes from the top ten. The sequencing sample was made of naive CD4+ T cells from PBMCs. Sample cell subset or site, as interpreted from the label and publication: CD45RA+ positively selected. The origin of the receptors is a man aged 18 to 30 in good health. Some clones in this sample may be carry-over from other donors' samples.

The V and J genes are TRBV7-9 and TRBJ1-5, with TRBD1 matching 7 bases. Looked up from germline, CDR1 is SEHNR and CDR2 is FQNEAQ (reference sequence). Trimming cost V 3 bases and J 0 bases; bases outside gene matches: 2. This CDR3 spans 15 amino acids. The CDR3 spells CASSFTGDSNQPQHF. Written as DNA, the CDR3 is TGTGCCAGCAGCTTTACAGGGGATAGCAATCAGCCCCAGCATTTT.

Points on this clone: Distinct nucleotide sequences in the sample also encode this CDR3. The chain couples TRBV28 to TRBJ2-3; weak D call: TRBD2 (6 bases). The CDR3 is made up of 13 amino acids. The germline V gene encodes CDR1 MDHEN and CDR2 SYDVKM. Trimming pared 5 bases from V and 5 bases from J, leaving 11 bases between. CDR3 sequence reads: CASSPPGLDTQYF. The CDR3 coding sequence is TGTGCCAGCAGTCCGCCGGGACTAGATACGCAGTATTTT.

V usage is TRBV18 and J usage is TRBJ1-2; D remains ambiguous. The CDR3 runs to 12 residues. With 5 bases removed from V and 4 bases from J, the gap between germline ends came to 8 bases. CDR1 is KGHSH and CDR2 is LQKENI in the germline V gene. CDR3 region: CASSSDVYGYTF. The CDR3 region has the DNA TGTGCCAGCTCATCGGACGTCTATGGCTACACCTTC.